The 3 T cell receptor beta chains below all came from one sample that was sequenced in a study of blood T cells in healthy people across ages. Alongside a J-beta primer mix, a sample-barcoded 5' primer served in a second PCR lasting about 7 to 11 cycles. TCRdb used MiXCR to reprocess the 5' RACE reads, holding one entry per CDR3 protein. The table has more than 1,400,000 distinct CDR3 sequences, around two fifths seen once. The sample comprised blood. The receptors shown here come from a woman aged 18-29 years in good health.

CDR3 in DNA: TGCAGTTCCGGGACACAGAACACCGGGGAGCTGTTTTTT. This codes for CSSGTQNTGELFF. This rearrangement joins TRBV20-1 to TRBJ2-2; TRBD1 might be the D (6 bases). CDR3 size: 13 residues. V was trimmed by 8 bases and J by 1 base, leaving 11 bases between them. Germline CDR1 reads DFQATT; CDR2 reads SNEGSKA (reference sequence).

To note about this clonotype: The junction differs from germline at one of its ends, possibly a read error. The chain combines TRBV10-3 with TRBJ2-1, with 12 bases matching TRBD2. This CDR3 region has 16 residues. Germline V lookup: CDR1 ENHRY, CDR2 SYGVKD. CDR3 loop: CAISPGLAGSYSEQFF. The CDR3, as DNA: TGTGCCATCAGTCCCGGACTAGCGGGGTCATACAGTGAGCAGTTCTTC.

This clonotype was seen a few times. V and J are TRBV7-2 and TRBJ2-5; D not certain. With 4 bases removed from V and 4 bases from J, the gap between germline ends came to 7 bases. CDR1 and CDR2 (germline): SGHTA, FQGNSA. The CDR3 loop spans 12 amino acids. CDR3 DNA sequence: TGTGCCAGCAGCTGGGCCGTAGAGACCCAGTACTTC. Amino acids: CASSWAVETQYF.